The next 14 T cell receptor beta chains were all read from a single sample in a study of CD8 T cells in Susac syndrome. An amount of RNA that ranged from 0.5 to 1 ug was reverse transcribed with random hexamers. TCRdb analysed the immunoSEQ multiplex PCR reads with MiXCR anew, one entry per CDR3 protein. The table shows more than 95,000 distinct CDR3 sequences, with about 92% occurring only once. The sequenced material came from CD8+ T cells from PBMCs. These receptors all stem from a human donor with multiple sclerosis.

CDR3: CASRSSWGDTDTQYF. The CDR3 coding sequence is TGTGCCAGCAGGTCTTCATGGGGGGACACAGATACGCAGTATTTT. V and J are TRBV12-3 or TRBV12-4 and TRBJ2-3; D is perhaps TRBD2 (6 bases). V shed 6 bases and J shed 2 bases, with 15 bases lying between them. The CDR3 has 15 amino acids.

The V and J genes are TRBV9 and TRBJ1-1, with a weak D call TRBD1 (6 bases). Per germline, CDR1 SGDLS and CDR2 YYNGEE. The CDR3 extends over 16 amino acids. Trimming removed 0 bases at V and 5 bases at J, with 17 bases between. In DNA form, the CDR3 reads TGTGCCAGCAGCGTAGTAGAAGGGGGGCGGTGGACTGAAGCTTTCTTT. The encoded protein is CASSVVEGGRWTEAFF.

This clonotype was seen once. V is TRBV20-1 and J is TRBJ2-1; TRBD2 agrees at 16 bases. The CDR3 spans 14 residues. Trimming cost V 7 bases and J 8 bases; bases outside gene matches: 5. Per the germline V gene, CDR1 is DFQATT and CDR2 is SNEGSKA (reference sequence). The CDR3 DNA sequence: TGCAGTGGAACGGGACTAGCGGGAGGGTATGAGCAGTTCTTC. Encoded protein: CSGTGLAGGYEQFF.

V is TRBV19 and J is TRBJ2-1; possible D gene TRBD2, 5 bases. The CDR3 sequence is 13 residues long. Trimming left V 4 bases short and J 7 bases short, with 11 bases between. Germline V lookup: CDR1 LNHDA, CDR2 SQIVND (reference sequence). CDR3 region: CASSTNPGNEQFF. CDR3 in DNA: TGTGCCAGTAGTACCAACCCGGGGAATGAGCAGTTCTTC.

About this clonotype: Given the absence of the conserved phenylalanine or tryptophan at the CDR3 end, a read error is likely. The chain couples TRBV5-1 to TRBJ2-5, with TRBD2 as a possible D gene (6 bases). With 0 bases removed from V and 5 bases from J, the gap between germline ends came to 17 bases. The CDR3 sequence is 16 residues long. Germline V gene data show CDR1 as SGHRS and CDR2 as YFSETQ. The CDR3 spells CASSLGAGRGGETQYS. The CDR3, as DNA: TGCGCCAGCAGCTTGGGTGCAGGGCGGGGAGGCGAGACCCAGTACTCC.

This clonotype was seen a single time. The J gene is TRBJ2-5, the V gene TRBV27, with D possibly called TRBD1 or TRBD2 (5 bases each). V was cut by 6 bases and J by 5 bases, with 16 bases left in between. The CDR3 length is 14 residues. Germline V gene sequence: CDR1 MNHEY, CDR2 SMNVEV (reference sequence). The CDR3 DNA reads TGTGCCAGCAGGGGGGAGAACCGTCAGGAGACCCAGTACTTC. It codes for CASRGENRQETQYF.

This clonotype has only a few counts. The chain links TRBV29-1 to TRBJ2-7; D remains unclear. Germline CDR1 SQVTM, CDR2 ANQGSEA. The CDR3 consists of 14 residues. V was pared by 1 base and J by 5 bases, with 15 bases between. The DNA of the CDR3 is TGCAGCGTTGAAGGGAGAAAGGGCCGCGACGAGCAGTACTTC. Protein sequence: CSVEGRKGRDEQYF.

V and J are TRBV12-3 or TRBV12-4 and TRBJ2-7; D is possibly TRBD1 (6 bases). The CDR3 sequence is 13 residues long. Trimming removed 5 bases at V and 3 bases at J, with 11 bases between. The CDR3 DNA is TGTGCCAGCAGTCCCGGGACATTCTACGAGCAGTACTTC. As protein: CASSPGTFYEQYF.

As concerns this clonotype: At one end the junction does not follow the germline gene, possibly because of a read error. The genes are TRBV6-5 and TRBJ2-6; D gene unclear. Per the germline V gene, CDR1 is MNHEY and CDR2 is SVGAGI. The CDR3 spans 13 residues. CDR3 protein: CASSDSGANVLTF. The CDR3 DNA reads TGTGCCAGCAGTGACTCTGGGGCCAACGTCCTGACTTTC.

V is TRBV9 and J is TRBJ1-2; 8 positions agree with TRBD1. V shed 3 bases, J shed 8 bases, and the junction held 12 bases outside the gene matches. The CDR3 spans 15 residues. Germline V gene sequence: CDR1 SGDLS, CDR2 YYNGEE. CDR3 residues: CASSDEVAGGWGYTF. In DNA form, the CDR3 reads TGTGCCAGCAGCGACGAGGTGGCAGGGGGCTGGGGCTACACCTTC.

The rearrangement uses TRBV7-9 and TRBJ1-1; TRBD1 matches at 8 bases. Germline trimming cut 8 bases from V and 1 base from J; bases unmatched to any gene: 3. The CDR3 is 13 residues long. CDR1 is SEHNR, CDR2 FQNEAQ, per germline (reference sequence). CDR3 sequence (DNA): TGTGCCAGCGGGGGGACAGGGAACACTGAAGCTTTCTTT. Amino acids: CASGGTGNTEAFF.

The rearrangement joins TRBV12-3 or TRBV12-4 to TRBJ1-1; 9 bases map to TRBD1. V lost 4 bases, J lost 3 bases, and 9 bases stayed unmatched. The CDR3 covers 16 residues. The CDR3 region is CASSSPDRGFDTEAFF. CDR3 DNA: TGTGCCAGCAGTTCCCCGGACAGGGGATTTGACACTGAAGCTTTCTTT.

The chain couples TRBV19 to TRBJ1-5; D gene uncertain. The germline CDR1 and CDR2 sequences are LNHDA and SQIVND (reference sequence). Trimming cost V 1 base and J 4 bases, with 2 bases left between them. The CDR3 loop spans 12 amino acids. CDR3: CASSIANQPQHF. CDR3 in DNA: TGTGCCAGTAGTATAGCAAATCAGCCCCAGCATTTT.

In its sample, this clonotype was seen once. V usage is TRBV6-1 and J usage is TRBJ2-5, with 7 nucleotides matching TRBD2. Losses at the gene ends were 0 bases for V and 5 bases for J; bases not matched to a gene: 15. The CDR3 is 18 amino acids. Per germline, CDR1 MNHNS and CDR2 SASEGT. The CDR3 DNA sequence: TGTGCCAGCAGTGAAGCGGTCTGGGCGGCGGGAGTGGGTGAGACCCAGTACTTC. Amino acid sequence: CASSEAVWAAGVGETQYF.